Listed below are T cell receptor beta chains from one sample, sequenced in a study of identical twins. One entry per CDR3 protein, called by TCRdb with MiXCR from the 5' RACE reads. The table includes some 660,000 distinct CDR3 sequences, 8.5% to 9.5% detected once. These data also featured in a second study, about yellow fever vaccine responses in identical twins.

The sequencing sample was made of PBMCs. All receptors derive from a woman aged 18-35 years in good health. Both conserved end residues are part of each CDR3. The D gene is left open where the match is weak. Rows may omit the clone size; those that give it use once, few, many or a size class.

j_gene: TRBJ2-3; d_gene: TRBD2; abundance: few; v_gene: TRBV27; len: 17; CDR3nt: TGTGCCAGCAGCAGTAGGGACCACCGACTAGCAATGGATACGCAGTATTTT; CDR3aa: CASSSRDHRLAMDTQYF
j_gene: TRBJ2-1; d_gene: NA; abundance: few; v_gene: TRBV9; len: 14; CDR3nt: TGTGCCAGCAGCGTACGAGGGGGTGGAAATGAGCAGTTCTTC; CDR3aa: CASSVRGGGNEQFF
j_gene: TRBJ1-2; d_gene: NA; abundance: many; v_gene: TRBV24-1; len: 13; CDR3nt: TGTGCCACCAGTGAACCGACAGGATCCGGCTACACCTTC; CDR3aa: CATSEPTGSGYTF
j_gene: TRBJ2-4; d_gene: NA; abundance: few; v_gene: TRBV20-1; len: 16; CDR3nt: TGCAGTGCTAGTTTGGCAGGGAAGGTGGCCAAAAACATTCAGTACTTC; CDR3aa: CSASLAGKVAKNIQYF
j_gene: TRBJ1-6; d_gene: TRBD1; abundance: NA; v_gene: TRBV9; len: 16; CDR3nt: TGTGCCAGCAGCGCCCTACCGGGACAGGGGGATTCACCCCTCCACTTT; CDR3aa: CASSALPGQGDSPLHF
j_gene: TRBJ2-1; d_gene: NA; abundance: NA; v_gene: TRBV6-5; len: 15; CDR3nt: TGTGCCAGCAGTTCCCCCCGGAGCCCTCTCAATGAGCAGTTCTTC; CDR3aa: CASSSPRSPLNEQFF
j_gene: TRBJ2-7; d_gene: NA; abundance: NA; v_gene: TRBV4-2; len: 16; CDR3nt: TGTGCCAGCAGCCAAGATCCCGGCAGTAAGAGTGGCGAGCAGTACTTC; CDR3aa: CASSQDPGSKSGEQYF
j_gene: TRBJ2-1; d_gene: TRBD2; abundance: NA; v_gene: TRBV18; len: 16; CDR3nt: TGTGCCAGCTCGCGGACTAGCGGGAGTTCCAGGAATGAGCAGTTCTTC; CDR3aa: CASSRTSGSSRNEQFF
j_gene: TRBJ1-2; d_gene: NA; abundance: few; v_gene: TRBV6-1; len: 14; CDR3nt: TGTGCCAGCAGATCGGACAGACCCACTTATGGCTACACCTTC; CDR3aa: CASRSDRPTYGYTF
j_gene: TRBJ2-6; d_gene: NA; abundance: many; v_gene: TRBV24-1; len: 19; CDR3nt: TGTGCCACCAGTGATCGGGACCGAGGCTGGAGCTCTGGGGCCAACGTCCTGACTTTC; CDR3aa: CATSDRDRGWSSGANVLTF
j_gene: TRBJ2-7; d_gene: NA; abundance: NA; v_gene: TRBV20-1; len: 16; CDR3nt: TGCAGTGCTAGCGGGATCGGGGGGCGTTTTTTGAGCGAGCAGTACTTC; CDR3aa: CSASGIGGRFLSEQYF
j_gene: TRBJ2-2; d_gene: NA; abundance: NA; v_gene: TRBV9; len: 19; CDR3nt: TGTGCCAGCAGCCCCCGGGGCGGGTTTGGAAAAAAGAACACCGGGGAGCTGTTTTTT; CDR3aa: CASSPRGGFGKKNTGELFF
j_gene: TRBJ2-3; d_gene: NA; abundance: NA; v_gene: TRBV18; len: 15; CDR3nt: TGTGCCAGCTCACCGCCGGGACAAATCACAGATACGCAGTATTTT; CDR3aa: CASSPPGQITDTQYF
j_gene: TRBJ2-7; d_gene: TRBD1; abundance: few; v_gene: TRBV20-1; len: 13; CDR3nt: TGCAGTGCTAGAGAGGACAGGGGGCACGAGCAGTACTTC; CDR3aa: CSAREDRGHEQYF
j_gene: TRBJ2-5; d_gene: NA; abundance: many; v_gene: TRBV29-1; len: 13; CDR3nt: TGCAGCACCCTAGGGGGGGGACAAGAGACCCAGTACTTC; CDR3aa: CSTLGGGQETQYF
j_gene: TRBJ1-6; d_gene: NA; abundance: few; v_gene: TRBV19; len: 15; CDR3nt: TGTGCCAGTAGTCCGGCCCCTTGGGGGGCCTCACCCCTCCACTTT; CDR3aa: CASSPAPWGASPLHF
j_gene: TRBJ2-7; d_gene: NA; abundance: few; v_gene: TRBV11-2; len: 15; CDR3nt: TGTGCCAGCAGCTTAATACGGGGGCGTACCTACGAGCAGTACTTC; CDR3aa: CASSLIRGRTYEQYF
j_gene: TRBJ1-2; d_gene: TRBD1; abundance: NA; v_gene: TRBV20-1; len: 14; CDR3nt: TGCAGTGCTCCAGGACAGGGATTGGCCTATGGCTACACCTTC; CDR3aa: CSAPGQGLAYGYTF
j_gene: TRBJ2-7; d_gene: NA; abundance: few; v_gene: TRBV28; len: 12; CDR3nt: TGTGCCAGCAGTATCCGGTCAGTCGAGCAGTACTTC; CDR3aa: CASSIRSVEQYF
j_gene: TRBJ2-7; d_gene: NA; abundance: many; v_gene: TRBV7-2; len: 14; CDR3nt: TGTGCCAGCAGCCCCCCGGACATATCCCACGAGCAGTACTTC; CDR3aa: CASSPPDISHEQYF
j_gene: TRBJ2-5; d_gene: TRBD2; abundance: NA; v_gene: TRBV6-5; len: 15; CDR3nt: TGTGCCAGCAGTTACTGGGGGGGATCGGAAGAGACCCAGTACTTC; CDR3aa: CASSYWGGSEETQYF
j_gene: TRBJ2-1; d_gene: TRBD2; abundance: NA; v_gene: TRBV7-2; len: 15; CDR3nt: TGTGCCAGCAGCGAACTAGCGGGGCTTCTCAATGAGCAGTTCTTC; CDR3aa: CASSELAGLLNEQFF
j_gene: TRBJ2-2; d_gene: NA; abundance: many; v_gene: TRBV6-5; len: 17; CDR3nt: TGTGCCAGCAGTTCCCAAGGGTGGGGGCGCAAAACCGGGGAGCTGTTTTTT; CDR3aa: CASSSQGWGRKTGELFF
j_gene: TRBJ2-7; d_gene: TRBD1; abundance: NA; v_gene: TRBV20-1; len: 14; CDR3nt: TGCAGTGCTCGGCCGCGACAGGGGTGGTACGAGCAGTACTTC; CDR3aa: CSARPRQGWYEQYF
j_gene: TRBJ2-1; d_gene: NA; abundance: few; v_gene: TRBV4-2; len: 15; CDR3nt: TGTGCCAGCAGCCAAGGGACTGGGGACTACAATGAGCAGTTCTTC; CDR3aa: CASSQGTGDYNEQFF
j_gene: TRBJ2-5; d_gene: NA; abundance: NA; v_gene: TRBV4-3; len: 15; CDR3nt: TGCGCCAGCAGCCAAGATGGGCGGGGCCAAGAGACCCAGTACTTC; CDR3aa: CASSQDGRGQETQYF
j_gene: TRBJ2-7; d_gene: TRBD2; abundance: many; v_gene: TRBV12-3/TRBV12-4; len: 15; CDR3nt: TGTGCCAGCAGTTCCCGGGGGGGAATCATCTACGAGCAGTACTTC; CDR3aa: CASSSRGGIIYEQYF
j_gene: TRBJ2-7; d_gene: TRBD1; abundance: NA; v_gene: TRBV30; len: 14; CDR3nt: TGTGCCTGGAGTTCCGGGACAGGGTGGTACGAGCAGTACTTC; CDR3aa: CAWSSGTGWYEQYF
j_gene: TRBJ2-7; d_gene: NA; abundance: NA; v_gene: TRBV11-2; len: 15; CDR3nt: TGTGCCAGCAGTTCCACAGGGTACCCCTCAGCCGAGCAGTACTTC; CDR3aa: CASSSTGYPSAEQYF
j_gene: TRBJ2-7; d_gene: TRBD1; abundance: few; v_gene: TRBV7-2; len: 15; CDR3nt: TGTGCCAGCAGCCTTCGGACAGGCGGCGTCGACGAGCAGTACTTC; CDR3aa: CASSLRTGGVDEQYF
j_gene: TRBJ2-5; d_gene: TRBD2; abundance: few; v_gene: TRBV20-1; len: 15; CDR3nt: TGCAGTGCTAGGCCCACTAGCGGGGGGTCGGAGACCCAGTACTTC; CDR3aa: CSARPTSGGSETQYF
j_gene: TRBJ1-6; d_gene: NA; abundance: NA; v_gene: TRBV6-1; len: 13; CDR3nt: TGTGCCAGCAGCGTCGGGACGTATTCACCCCTCCACTTT; CDR3aa: CASSVGTYSPLHF
j_gene: TRBJ2-3; d_gene: TRBD2; abundance: NA; v_gene: TRBV3-1; len: 19; CDR3nt: TGTGCCAGCAGCCAGTCGTCTCCCGGGACTAGCGGGAGGTCGGATACGCAGTATTTT; CDR3aa: CASSQSSPGTSGRSDTQYF
j_gene: TRBJ1-2; d_gene: NA; abundance: NA; v_gene: TRBV5-5; len: 14; CDR3nt: TGTGCCAGCAGCCCAGGGGCCAACGTAGATGGCTACACCTTC; CDR3aa: CASSPGANVDGYTF
j_gene: TRBJ2-7; d_gene: NA; abundance: few; v_gene: TRBV20-1; len: 13; CDR3nt: TGCAGTGCTTGGACTCGCAACTCCTACGAGCAGTACTTC; CDR3aa: CSAWTRNSYEQYF
j_gene: TRBJ2-2; d_gene: NA; abundance: NA; v_gene: TRBV4-1; len: 15; CDR3nt: TGCGCCAGCAGTCTAGGGGGGCTCTTGGGAGGGGAGCTGTTTTTT; CDR3aa: CASSLGGLLGGELFF
j_gene: TRBJ1-5; d_gene: TRBD1; abundance: many; v_gene: TRBV6-5; len: 14; CDR3nt: TGTGCCAGCAGTTCCGGACAGGGAGGGCAGCCCCAGCATTTT; CDR3aa: CASSSGQGGQPQHF
j_gene: TRBJ2-1; d_gene: NA; abundance: few; v_gene: TRBV6-5; len: 18; CDR3nt: TGTGCCAGCAGTTCCCCCGGTGGCTCTAGGGGAATCTACAATGAGCAGTTCTTC; CDR3aa: CASSSPGGSRGIYNEQFF
j_gene: TRBJ2-3; d_gene: TRBD1; abundance: NA; v_gene: TRBV27; len: 15; CDR3nt: TGTGCCAGCAGAGGGGGCCACCCTAGCACAGATACGCAGTATTTT; CDR3aa: CASRGGHPSTDTQYF
j_gene: TRBJ2-2; d_gene: TRBD1; abundance: NA; v_gene: TRBV7-8; len: 17; CDR3nt: TGTGCCAGCAGCTTAGTTGGGACAGGGGTTAACACCGGGGAGCTGTTTTTT; CDR3aa: CASSLVGTGVNTGELFF
j_gene: TRBJ2-3; d_gene: NA; abundance: NA; v_gene: TRBV10-3; len: 14; CDR3nt: TGTGCCATCAGGCCGGGACCAACTCTCGATGCGCAGTATTTT; CDR3aa: CAIRPGPTLDAQYF
j_gene: TRBJ2-5; d_gene: NA; abundance: NA; v_gene: TRBV5-1; len: 15; CDR3nt: TGCGCCAGCAGCTTGGTTGCCGGGACGGGGGAGACCCAGTACTTC; CDR3aa: CASSLVAGTGETQYF
j_gene: TRBJ2-1; d_gene: TRBD1; abundance: once; v_gene: TRBV14; len: 16; CDR3nt: TGTGCCAGCAGCCATCTGGGACAGGGGAAGAGCGATGAGCAGTTCTTC; CDR3aa: CASSHLGQGKSDEQFF
j_gene: TRBJ2-3; d_gene: NA; abundance: NA; v_gene: TRBV5-1; len: 14; CDR3nt: TGCGCCAGCAGCTTCAAGGGAGGCCCAGATACGCAGTATTTT; CDR3aa: CASSFKGGPDTQYF
j_gene: TRBJ1-2; d_gene: TRBD1; abundance: few; v_gene: TRBV29-1; len: 12; CDR3nt: TGCAGCCTGTGGACAGGGGGCTATGGCTACACCTTC; CDR3aa: CSLWTGGYGYTF
j_gene: TRBJ2-5; d_gene: TRBD2; abundance: NA; v_gene: TRBV6-1; len: 16; CDR3nt: TGTGCCAGCAGTCCCGGACTAGCGGCAGGGGTGGAGACCCAGTACTTC; CDR3aa: CASSPGLAAGVETQYF
j_gene: TRBJ2-2; d_gene: NA; abundance: few; v_gene: TRBV4-2; len: 16; CDR3nt: TGTGCCAGCAGCCAAGAATGGGGGCGAGGGACCGGGGAGCTGTTTTTT; CDR3aa: CASSQEWGRGTGELFF
j_gene: TRBJ2-7; d_gene: NA; abundance: many; v_gene: TRBV4-1; len: 15; CDR3nt: TGCGCCAGCAGCCAAGATAGGGGGATCTCCTACGAGCAGTACTTC; CDR3aa: CASSQDRGISYEQYF
j_gene: TRBJ2-1; d_gene: NA; abundance: NA; v_gene: TRBV20-1; len: 16; CDR3nt: TGCAGTGCTAGACTTCGGGACTTTATCTCCTACAATGAGCAGTTCTTC; CDR3aa: CSARLRDFISYNEQFF